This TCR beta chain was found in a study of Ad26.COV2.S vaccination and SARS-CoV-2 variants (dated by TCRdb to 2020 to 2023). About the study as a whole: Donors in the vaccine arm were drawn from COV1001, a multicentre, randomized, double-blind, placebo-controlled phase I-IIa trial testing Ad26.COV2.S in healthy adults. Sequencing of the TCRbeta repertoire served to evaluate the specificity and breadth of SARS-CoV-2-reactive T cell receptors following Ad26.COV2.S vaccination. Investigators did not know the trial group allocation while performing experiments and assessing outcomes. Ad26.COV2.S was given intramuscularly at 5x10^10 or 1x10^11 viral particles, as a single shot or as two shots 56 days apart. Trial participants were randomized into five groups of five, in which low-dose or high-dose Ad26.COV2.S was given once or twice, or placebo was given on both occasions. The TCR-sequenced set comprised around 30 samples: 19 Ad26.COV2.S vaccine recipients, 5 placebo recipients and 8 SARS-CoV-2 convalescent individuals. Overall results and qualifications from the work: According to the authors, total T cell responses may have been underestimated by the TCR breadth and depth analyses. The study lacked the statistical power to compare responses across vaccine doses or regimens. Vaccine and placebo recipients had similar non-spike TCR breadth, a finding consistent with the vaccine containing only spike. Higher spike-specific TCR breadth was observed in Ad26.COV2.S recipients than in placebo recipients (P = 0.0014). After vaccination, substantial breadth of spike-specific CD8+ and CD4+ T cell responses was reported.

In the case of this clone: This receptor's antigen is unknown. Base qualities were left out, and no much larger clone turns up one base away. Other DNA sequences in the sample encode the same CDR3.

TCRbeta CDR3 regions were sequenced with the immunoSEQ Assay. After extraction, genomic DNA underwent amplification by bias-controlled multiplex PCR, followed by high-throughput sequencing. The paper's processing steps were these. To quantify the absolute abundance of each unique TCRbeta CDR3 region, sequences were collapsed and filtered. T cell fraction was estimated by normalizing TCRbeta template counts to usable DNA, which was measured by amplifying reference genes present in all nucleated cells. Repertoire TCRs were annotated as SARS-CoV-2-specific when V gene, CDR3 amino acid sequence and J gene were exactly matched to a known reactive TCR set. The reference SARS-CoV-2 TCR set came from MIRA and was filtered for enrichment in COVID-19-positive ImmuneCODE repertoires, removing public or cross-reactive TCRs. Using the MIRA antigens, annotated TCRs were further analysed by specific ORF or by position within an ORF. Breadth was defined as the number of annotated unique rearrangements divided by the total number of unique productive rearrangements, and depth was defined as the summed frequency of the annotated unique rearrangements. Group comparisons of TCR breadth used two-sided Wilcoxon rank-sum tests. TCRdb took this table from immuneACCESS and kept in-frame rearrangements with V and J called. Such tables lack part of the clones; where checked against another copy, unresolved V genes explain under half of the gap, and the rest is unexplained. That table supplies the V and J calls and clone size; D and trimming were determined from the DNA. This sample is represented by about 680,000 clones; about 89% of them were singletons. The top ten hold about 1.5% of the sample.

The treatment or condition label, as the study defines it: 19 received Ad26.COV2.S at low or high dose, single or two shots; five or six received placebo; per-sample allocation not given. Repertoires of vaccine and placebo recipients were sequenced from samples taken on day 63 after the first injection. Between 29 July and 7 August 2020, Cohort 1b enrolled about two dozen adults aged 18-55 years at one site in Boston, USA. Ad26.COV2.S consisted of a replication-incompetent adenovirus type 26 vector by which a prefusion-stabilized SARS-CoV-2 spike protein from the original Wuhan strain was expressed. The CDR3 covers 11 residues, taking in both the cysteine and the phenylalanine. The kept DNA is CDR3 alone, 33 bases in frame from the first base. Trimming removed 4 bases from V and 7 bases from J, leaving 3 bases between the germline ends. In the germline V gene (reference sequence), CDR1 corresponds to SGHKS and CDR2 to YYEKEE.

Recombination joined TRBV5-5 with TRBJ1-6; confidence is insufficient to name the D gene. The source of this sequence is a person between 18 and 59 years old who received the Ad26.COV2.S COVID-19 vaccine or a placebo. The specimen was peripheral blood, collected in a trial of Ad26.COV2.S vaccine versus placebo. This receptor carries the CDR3 CASSVNSPLHF. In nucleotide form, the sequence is TGTGCCAGCAGCGTCAATTCACCCCTCCACTTT.